The T cell receptor beta chain under discussion was sequenced for a study of T cells in Graves' hyperthyroidism and ophthalmopathy. The CDR3 contains 13 residues. V lost 5 bases and J 4 bases, leaving 11 bases between the germline ends. CDR1 is LNHDA and CDR2 is SQIVND in the germline V gene (reference sequence). Findings and caveats of the study: Most thyroid clonotypes expanded above 0.001 appeared in blood too.

TCR beta CDR3 regions were amplified from RNA. The HTBI primer set was used in a first-round RT-PCR of the TCR CDR3. TCRdb re-analysed the multiplex PCR reads in MiXCR, keeping a single row per CDR3 protein. The sample holds under 350,000 distinct CDR3 sequences; 10% to 15% are singletons and the top ten take more than 7.5%. With respect to this clonotype: Its antigen is undetermined.

Any patient presenting with uncontrolled infection, other autoimmune disease, pregnancy or lactation was left out. Initially, at the first diagnosis of hyperthyroidism and before any ophthalmopathy symptoms, blood was sampled. The chain recombines TRBV19 with TRBJ1-2; D is uncertain. This receptor was taken from a woman aged 25 to 39 with Graves' hyperthyroidism that later progressed to Graves' ophthalmopathy. The sequenced material came from blood. The CDR3 region is CASSESPIYGYTF. CDR3 sequence (DNA): TGTGCCAGTAGTGAATCTCCGATCTATGGCTACACCTTC.